This record covers a single TCR beta chain. Sequencing was performed with immunoSEQ multiplex PCR; in TCRdb, only in-frame clones are kept and a portion is missing. The sample holds roughly 810,000 clones, roughly 96% seen once. The sample originates from a study of shared clonotypes between healthy human individuals. CD45RO-negative cells were positively selected for CCR7, leaving out terminally differentiated effector memory CD45RA+ cells. Germline V CDR1 and CDR2: SQVTM, ANQGSEA. This CDR3 comprises 14 residues. V shed 4 bases, J shed 1 base, and the junction held 7 bases outside the gene matches. The chain employs TRBV29-1 and TRBJ2-7; 7 nucleotides line up with TRBD2. The source of this sequence is a man between 25 and 39 years old in good health. Sequencing was performed on naive CD8+ T cells sorted from blood. DNA for the CDR3: TGCAGCGTTGTGGTGGCGGGAGAGTCCTACGAGCAGTACTTC. Its translation: CSVVVAGESYEQYF.